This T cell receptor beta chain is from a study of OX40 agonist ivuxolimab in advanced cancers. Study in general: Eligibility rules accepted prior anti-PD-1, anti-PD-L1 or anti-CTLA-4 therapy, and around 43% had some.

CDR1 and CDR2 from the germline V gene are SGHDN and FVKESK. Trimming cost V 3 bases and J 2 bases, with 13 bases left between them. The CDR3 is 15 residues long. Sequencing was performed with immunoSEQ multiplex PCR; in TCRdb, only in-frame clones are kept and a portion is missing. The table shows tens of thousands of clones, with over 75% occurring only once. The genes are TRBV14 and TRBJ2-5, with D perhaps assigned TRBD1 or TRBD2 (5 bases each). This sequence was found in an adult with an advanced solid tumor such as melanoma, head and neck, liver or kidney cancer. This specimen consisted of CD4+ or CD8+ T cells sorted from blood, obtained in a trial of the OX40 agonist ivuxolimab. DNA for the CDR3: TGTGCCAGCAGCCATGGGTTCGGGGCACAAGAGACCCAGTACTTC. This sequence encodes CASSHGFGAQETQYF.